This note documents a single T cell receptor (beta chain) sequence. This CDR3 contains 12 residues. J was trimmed by 9 bases and V by 9 bases; bases with no gene match: 4. In germline, CDR1 is MNHNY, CDR2 SVGAGI (reference sequence). The data originate from a study of T cell responses to AZD1222 COVID-19 vaccine. The method was immunoSEQ multiplex PCR; TCRdb's version includes in-frame clones alone and lacks a portion of them. The table lists roughly 150,000 clones, 90% of them singletons. The chain carries TRBV6-6 and TRBJ2-1; 11 bases map to TRBD1. This TCR came from an adult who received the AZD1222 COVID-19 vaccine. Sample: peripheral blood, taken 28 days after the second AZD1222 dose. The CDR3 spells CASGQGAGEQFF. The DNA of the CDR3 is TGTGCCAGTGGACAGGGGGCCGGTGAGCAGTTCTTC.